This is a list of T cell receptor beta chains from one sample in a study of cytomegalovirus exposure and HLA in healthy donors. Generated by immunoSEQ multiplex PCR, the TCRdb table keeps only in-frame clones and is missing some. The sample table sets out 100,000 to 150,000 clones. Sequencing input: PBMCs. All receptors derive from a man aged 35 to 55 in good health and CMV-seronegative. Each CDR3 is given with its conserved first and last residue. The order of the fields is J gene, V gene, D gene, CDR3 DNA, CDR3 protein. A D gene is named only where the DNA matches it firmly.

TRBJ2-7 | TRBV19 | TRBD1 | TGTGCCAGTGTTCCGGGACAGGGGTACGAGCAGTACTTC | CASVPGQGYEQYF
TRBJ1-2 | TRBV28 | TRBD1 | TGTGCCAGCAGCGCAGGGGGCCGGAGAGGCTACACCTTC | CASSAGGRRGYTF
TRBJ1-4 | TRBV11-2 | - | TGTGCCAGCAGCTTAGGGTGGGGCATTAATGAAAAACTGTTTTTT | CASSLGWGINEKLFF
TRBJ1-1 | TRBV5-1 | TRBD1 | TGCGCCAGCAGCTTGACAGGGGACATCATAAACACTGAAGCTTTCTTT | CASSLTGDIINTEAFF
TRBJ2-5 | TRBV5-1 | TRBD1 | TGCGCCAGCCGGTCGACCACAGGGGCTTTCGAGACCCAGTACTTC | CASRSTTGAFETQYF
TRBJ1-4 | TRBV11-2 | - | TGTGCCAGCAGCTTTAGACAGATTAATGAAAAACTGTTTTTT | CASSFRQINEKLFF
TRBJ2-1 | TRBV6-1 | TRBD2 | TGTGCCAGCAGTGGACCGGGACTAGGGTATGAGCAGTTCTTC | CASSGPGLGYEQFF
TRBJ2-1 | TRBV7-9 | TRBD2 | TGTGCCAGCAGCTTAGGGCTAGCGGGAGGGCCTCGCAATGAGCAGTTCTTC | CASSLGLAGGPRNEQFF
TRBJ2-7 | TRBV6-5 | TRBD2 | TGTGCCAGCAGGGCCTCAGGGACTACCGAGCAGTACTTC | CASRASGTTEQYF
TRBJ2-5 | TRBV11-3 | - | TGTGCCAGCAGCTTAGAGGGCAGGATCCAAGAGACCCAGTACTTC | CASSLEGRIQETQYF
TRBJ2-5 | TRBV6-5 | - | TGTGCCAGCAGCCGGGGGACAGCTCAAGAGACCCAGTACTTC | CASSRGTAQETQYF
TRBJ2-3 | TRBV4-2 | TRBD1 | TGTGCCAGCAGCCAAGATTCCGGTCGATCCGGGACAGGGGGAGTCAGGCTAACCACAGATACGCAGTATTTT | CASSQDSGRSGTGGVRLTTDTQYF
TRBJ2-5 | TRBV5-6 | - | TGTGCCAGCAGCTTGGGGGCGGGAACGACCCAGTACTTC | CASSLGAGTTQYF
TRBJ1-4 | TRBV25-1 | - | TGTGCCAGCAGTGAATACGGACGGACAGACAATGAAAAACTGTTTTTT | CASSEYGRTDNEKLFF
TRBJ1-4 | TRBV11-3 | TRBD1 | TGTGCCAGCAGCCCCAGACAGGGGCCTAATGAAAAACTGTTTTTT | CASSPRQGPNEKLFF
TRBJ1-1 | TRBV27 | TRBD1 | TGTGCCAGCAGTCCATACGGGACAGGGAACACTGAAGCTTTCTTT | CASSPYGTGNTEAFF
TRBJ2-1 | TRBV5-4 | - | TGTGCCAGCAGCTTTTCGGGGAATCTGGGGAATGAGCAGTTCTTC | CASSFSGNLGNEQFF
TRBJ2-2 | TRBV28 | TRBD2 | TGTGCCAGCATCGGGAGGGCCGGCGGGGAGCTGTTTTTT | CASIGRAGGELFF
TRBJ2-3 | TRBV5-1 | TRBD2 | TGCGCCAGCAGCTCGAGCGGACTAGCGGCTTATAGCACAGATACGCAGTATTTT | CASSSSGLAAYSTDTQYF
TRBJ2-7 | TRBV27 | - | TGTGCCAGCAGCCGCGGTTACGAGCAGTACTTC | CASSRGYEQYF
TRBJ2-1 | TRBV11-3 | - | TGTGCCAGCAGCTTACTATCTGGACAGTTCAATGAGCAGTTCTTC | CASSLLSGQFNEQFF
TRBJ2-7 | TRBV5-8 | TRBD2 | TGTGCCAGCAGCCTCGGGACTAGCGGGAGTAATACCTACGAGCAGTACTTC | CASSLGTSGSNTYEQYF